These 9 T cell receptor beta chains were all obtained from the same sample, sequenced in a study of CD8 T cells in Susac syndrome. The authors reverse transcribed roughly 0.5 to 1 ug RNA with random hexamers. TCRdb processed the immunoSEQ multiplex PCR reads anew with MiXCR; each CDR3 protein has one entry. The sample lists about 200,000 distinct CDR3 sequences; 90% to 95% were seen once. Sequencing was carried out using CD4+ T cells from PBMCs. These receptors all stem from a human donor with multiple sclerosis.

This chain joins TRBV15 and TRBJ1-5; the D gene is possibly TRBD1 (5 bases). Germline-derived CDR1 and CDR2 are LNHNV and YYDKDF (reference sequence). Trimming cost V 0 bases and J 7 bases, with 13 bases left between them. This CDR3 spans 15 amino acids. The CDR3 loop reads CATSRDYGAGQPQHF. CDR3 bases: TGTGCCACCAGCAGAGATTACGGGGCAGGCCAGCCCCAGCATTTT.

The V call is TRBV24-1, the J call TRBJ2-1; D is possibly TRBD1 or TRBD2 (5 bases each). This CDR3 region has 15 residues. V was pared by 3 bases and J by 5 bases, with 13 bases between. Germline-derived CDR1 and CDR2 are KGHDR and SFDVKD. CDR3: CATSDPGTGNNEQFF. The CDR3, as DNA: TGTGCCACCAGTGATCCTGGGACGGGGAACAATGAGCAGTTCTTC.

This clonotype was detected once. The chain links TRBV3-1 to TRBJ2-1, with 7 bases fitting TRBD2. Trimming at V came to 1 base and at J to 6 bases, leaving 3 bases not matched to a gene. CDR1 is LGHDT and CDR2 is YNNKEL in the germline V gene (reference sequence). This CDR3 contains 14 residues. The CDR3 loop is CASSQGLAPNEQFF. CDR3 sequence (DNA): TGTGCCAGCAGCCAAGGACTAGCCCCCAATGAGCAGTTCTTC.

This sequence joins TRBV2 and TRBJ2-5; D might be TRBD2 (6 bases). Germline CDR1 reads SNHLY; CDR2 reads FYNNEI. This CDR3 comprises 12 residues. V gave up 6 bases and J gave up 2 bases, with 7 bases separating them. The CDR3 is CASRRDQETQYF. The DNA of the CDR3 is TGTGCCAGCAGGCGGGATCAAGAGACCCAGTACTTC.

The gene calls are TRBV29-1 and TRBJ2-7; 10 bases match TRBD2. J lost 6 bases, V lost 4 bases, and 18 bases had no gene match. The CDR3 has 17 amino acids. The germline V gene has CDR1 SQVTM and CDR2 ANQGSEA. CDR3 DNA: TGCAGCGTTGGGGACAGTTTTGTTCTAGCGGGAGAGGGCGAGCAGTACTTC. It encodes CSVGDSFVLAGEGEQYF.

This clonotype was seen once. The genes are TRBV15 and TRBJ1-1; 7 bases are a match to TRBD1. V lost 8 bases, J lost 1 base, and 13 bases stayed unmatched. The germline CDR1 and CDR2 sequences are LNHNV and YYDKDF (reference sequence). The CDR3 is made up of 16 amino acids. CDR3 bases: TGTGCCACCCGGCCACGGAACCGGGACAGGAACACTGAAGCTTTCTTT. It is translated as CATRPRNRDRNTEAFF. Filled out from reference TRBV15 and TRBJ1-1, the complete variable domain reads DAMVIQNPRYQVTQFGKPVTLSCSQTLNHNVMYWYQQKSSQAPKLLFHYYDKDFNNEADTPDNFQSRRPNTSFCFLDIRSPGLGDTAMYLCATRPRNRDRNTEAFFGQGTRLTVV.

The chain couples TRBV4-2 to TRBJ2-3; tentative D call: TRBD2 (5 bases). Germline CDR1 LGHNA, CDR2 YNFKEQ. The CDR3 is 15 amino acids. Trimming left V 1 base short and J 1 base short, with 9 bases between. The CDR3 region is CASSQGPRGTDTQYF. As DNA, the CDR3 is TGTGCCAGCAGCCAAGGACCGCGGGGCACAGATACGCAGTATTTT.

V and J are TRBV29-1 and TRBJ2-1; 9 bases agree with TRBD1. CDR1 and CDR2 from the germline V gene are SQVTM and ANQGSEA. CDR3 length: 13 residues. The V segment lost 6 bases and the J segment 4 bases; nucleotides outside the gene matches: 4. CDR3 region: CSVRDRAYNEQFF. In nucleotides, the CDR3 is TGCAGCGTCCGGGACAGGGCGTACAATGAGCAGTTCTTC.

The chain recombines TRBV20-1 with TRBJ2-3; no definite D call. The V gene lost 7 bases and the J gene lost 1 base, with 15 bases spanning the gap. Germline V gene data show CDR1 as DFQATT and CDR2 as SNEGSKA (reference sequence). The CDR3 loop spans 14 amino acids. This CDR3 is CSVPNGLRTDTQYF. The CDR3 DNA reads as TGCAGTGTTCCCAATGGGCTACGCACAGATACGCAGTATTTT.